This TCR beta chain came from a study of OX40 agonist ivuxolimab in advanced cancers. V shed 4 bases and J shed 4 bases, with 8 bases lying between them. CDR1 and CDR2 (germline): KGHSH, LQKENI. This CDR3 comprises 13 residues. Data came from immunoSEQ multiplex PCR; TCRdb stores just in-frame clones and leaves some out. The sample records roughly 34,000 clones, about nine tenths being singletons. Sequenced here: CD4+ or CD8+ T cells sorted from blood, sampled in a trial of the OX40 agonist ivuxolimab. V usage is TRBV18 and J usage is TRBJ2-1; D is unclear. The sequence came from an adult with an advanced solid tumor such as melanoma, head and neck, liver or kidney cancer. CDR3 DNA sequence: TGTGCCAGCTCACAGAGCTTATACAATGAGCAGTTCTTC. Translated, it gives CASSQSLYNEQFF.